A selection of T cell receptor beta chains follows, all from one sample in a study of type 1 and type 2 diabetes patients. MiXCR was run by TCRdb on the multiplex PCR reads, yielding one entry per CDR3 protein. The data contain around 300,000 distinct CDR3 sequences, 45% to 60% of them seen just once; the ten biggest clones take up 12% to 15%. Sequencing was carried out using peripheral blood mononuclear cells (PBMCs). These receptors all come from a man aged 18 to 29 with type 2 diabetes. The CDR3 runs from the conserved cysteine through the conserved F or W. A D gene is named only where the DNA matches it firmly. For some rows the clone size is stated as once, few or many, or as a class when expanded; others skip it.

TRBV10-3	NA	18	TRBJ1-6	NA	CAISRRPGPGSYNSPLHF	TGTGCCATCAGCCGTCGACCAGGGCCCGGCTCCTATAATTCACCCCTCCACTTT
TRBV29-1	NA	17	TRBJ2-1	TRBD2	CSVEIAGLAGGPNEQFF	TGCAGCGTTGAAATAGCGGGACTAGCGGGGGGGCCTAATGAGCAGTTCTTC
TRBV27	few	12	TRBJ2-3	NA	CASSPGWDTQYF	TGTGCCAGCAGCCCAGGGTGGGATACGCAGTATTTT
TRBV7-8	few	16	TRBJ2-3	NA	CASSPWRVRGTDTQYF	TGTGCCAGCAGCCCTTGGAGGGTTCGGGGCACAGATACGCAGTATTTT
TRBV12-3/TRBV12-4	NA	13	TRBJ2-7	NA	CAISEGSVYEQYF	TGTGCCATCAGTGAGGGCTCCGTTTACGAGCAGTACTTC
TRBV10-3	few	13	TRBJ1-4	NA	CAISEFVGKKLFF	TGTGCCATCAGTGAATTTGTCGGGAAAAAACTGTTTTTT
TRBV10-3	NA	16	TRBJ2-4	NA	CAISGHNGLAKNIQYF	TGTGCCATCAGTGGTCATAACGGGCTAGCCAAAAACATTCAGTACTTC
TRBV19	NA	17	TRBJ1-1	TRBD1	CASLQGHNPRGNTEAFF	TGTGCCAGTCTACAGGGGCACAACCCAAGGGGGAACACTGAAGCTTTCTTT
TRBV19	NA	14	TRBJ1-1	TRBD1	CASIPRGRWTEAFF	TGTGCCAGTATCCCAAGGGGGCGGTGGACTGAAGCTTTCTTT
TRBV19	few	16	TRBJ2-1	TRBD1	CASSIVLGQGSNEQFF	TGTGCCAGTAGTATTGTCCTGGGACAGGGTTCGAATGAGCAGTTCTTC
TRBV12-3/TRBV12-4	NA	16	TRBJ1-4	NA	CASSLRWDGEVGRLFF	TGTGCCAGCAGTTTAAGATGGGACGGGGAAGTAGGGAGACTGTTTTTT
TRBV29-1	NA	15	TRBJ1-1	NA	CSVEVESRGNTEAFF	TGCAGCGTTGAGGTGGAGTCGCGGGGGAACACTGAAGCTTTCTTT
TRBV5-1	NA	16	TRBJ1-6	TRBD1	CASSEGQGDYNSPLHF	TGCGCCAGCAGCGAGGGACAGGGGGATTATAATTCACCCCTCCACTTT
TRBV4-3	NA	15	TRBJ1-6	NA	CASSQGPLGDSPLHF	TGCGCCAGCAGCCAGGGCCCGTTGGGTGATTCACCCCTCCACTTT
TRBV7-2	NA	20	TRBJ1-4	NA	CASSLALITTGRTNNEKLFF	TGTGCCAGCAGCTTAGCGCTAATCACAACAGGGAGAACTAATAATGAAAAACTGTTTTTT
TRBV10-3	NA	16	TRBJ2-7	NA	CAISEGGSGAFNEQYF	TGTGCCATCAGTGAGGGCGGGTCAGGGGCCTTTAACGAGCAGTACTTC
TRBV28	NA	13	TRBJ1-2	NA	CASSLTWGGGYTF	TGTGCCAGCAGTTTAACGTGGGGAGGCGGCTACACCTTC
TRBV11-2	few	13	TRBJ1-2	NA	CASSQSFTVSYTF	TGTGCCAGCAGCCAGTCCTTTACAGTTTCGTACACCTTC
TRBV9	once	13	TRBJ2-1	NA	CASSLFRSDEQFF	TGTGCCAGCAGTTTGTTTAGGAGCGATGAGCAGTTCTTC
TRBV7-2	once	14	TRBJ2-5	NA	CASSLAHSQETQYF	TGTGCCAGCAGCTTAGCTCACAGTCAAGAGACCCAGTACTTC
TRBV7-9	NA	17	TRBJ1-1	TRBD1	CASSPLGAGGPNTEAFF	TGTGCCAGCAGCCCGCTTGGGGCAGGGGGCCCGAACACTGAAGCTTTCTTT
TRBV20-1	NA	14	TRBJ2-7	NA	CSARGPNFRDEQYF	TGCAGTGCTAGAGGCCCAAACTTCAGGGACGAGCAGTACTTC
TRBV14	NA	16	TRBJ1-1	TRBD1	CASSNLRQGSYAEAFF	TGTGCCAGCAGCAATTTACGACAGGGATCTTACGCTGAAGCTTTCTTT
TRBV7-3	NA	13	TRBJ2-1	NA	CASSSSSYNERFF	TGTGCCAGCAGCTCGAGCTCCTACAATGAGCGGTTCTTC
TRBV30	NA	13	TRBJ1-4	NA	CAWSPGRAEKLFF	TGTGCCTGGAGCCCGGGAAGGGCTGAAAAACTGTTTTTT
TRBV5-1	NA	15	TRBJ2-5	NA	CASSIYRAGQETQYF	TGCGCCAGCTCCATCTATAGGGCGGGGCAAGAGACCCAGTACTTC
TRBV25-1	few	17	TRBJ2-2	TRBD1	CASSDPRQGPNSGELFF	TGTGCCAGCAGTGACCCCCGACAGGGTCCTAACTCCGGGGAGCTGTTTTTT
TRBV2	NA	12	TRBJ2-7	TRBD1	CASMGQGWEQYF	TGTGCCAGCATGGGACAGGGGTGGGAGCAGTACTTC
TRBV10-3	many	13	TRBJ1-2	NA	CAISRGGGDGYTF	TGTGCCATCAGCCGGGGAGGGGGAGATGGCTACACCTTC
TRBV18	few	13	TRBJ1-1	TRBD1	CASSQGQGGEAFF	TGTGCCAGCTCACAAGGACAGGGCGGTGAAGCTTTCTTT
TRBV4-1	few	16	TRBJ2-1	TRBD2	CASSELSGRDYNEQFF	TGCGCCAGCAGCGAATTGAGCGGGAGGGACTACAATGAGCAGTTCTTC
TRBV20-1	NA	14	TRBJ2-7	NA	CSATRGRDFGEQYF	TGCAGTGCTACTCGAGGCAGGGATTTTGGCGAGCAGTACTTC
TRBV19	NA	15	TRBJ1-5	NA	CASSFGFDPFQPQHF	TGTGCCAGTAGTTTCGGGTTCGATCCCTTTCAGCCCCAGCATTTT
TRBV12-5	NA	16	TRBJ1-1	NA	CASGSQAGGRWTEAFF	TGTGCTAGTGGTTCCCAAGCGGGGGGGCGCTGGACTGAAGCTTTCTTT
TRBV20-1	NA	17	TRBJ2-7	TRBD2	CSARDPLSNLGGGEQYF	TGCAGTGCTAGAGACCCCCTATCTAACCTCGGGGGAGGGGAGCAGTACTTC
TRBV7-8	NA	15	TRBJ2-3	NA	CASSTHDRGTDTQYF	TGTGCCAGCAGCACACACGATCGTGGCACAGATACGCAGTATTTT
TRBV2	NA	16	TRBJ1-1	TRBD1	CASSLTGMMGNTEAFF	TGTGCCAGCAGCTTGACAGGGATGATGGGGAACACTGAAGCTTTCTTT
TRBV19	few	17	TRBJ2-1	NA	CASSIDRAESSYNEQFF	TGTGCCAGTAGTATAGATCGGGCAGAGAGCTCCTACAATGAGCAGTTCTTC
TRBV25-1	NA	14	TRBJ2-4	TRBD1	CASSRGTGEDIQYF	TGTGCCAGCAGCCGCGGGACAGGGGAGGACATTCAGTACTTC
TRBV7-2	NA	13	TRBJ1-1	NA	CASSFQGDTEAFF	TGTGCCAGCAGCTTTCAAGGGGACACTGAAGCTTTCTTT
TRBV6-1	NA	12	TRBJ2-7	NA	CASTPQSYEQYF	TGTGCCAGTACCCCCCAGAGTTACGAGCAGTACTTC
TRBV29-1	few	15	TRBJ2-7	NA	CSVLGLQGLEYEQYF	TGCAGCGTTTTGGGCCTACAGGGATTGGAGTACGAGCAGTACTTC